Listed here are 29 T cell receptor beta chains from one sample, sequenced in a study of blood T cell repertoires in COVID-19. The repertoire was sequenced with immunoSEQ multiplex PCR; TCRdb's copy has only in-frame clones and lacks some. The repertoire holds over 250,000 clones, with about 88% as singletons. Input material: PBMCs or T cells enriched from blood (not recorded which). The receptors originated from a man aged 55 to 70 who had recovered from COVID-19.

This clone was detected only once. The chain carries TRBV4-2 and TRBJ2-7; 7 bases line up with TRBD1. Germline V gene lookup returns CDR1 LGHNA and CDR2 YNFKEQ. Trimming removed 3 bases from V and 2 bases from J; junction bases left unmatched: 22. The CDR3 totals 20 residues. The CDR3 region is CASSHLTGRRDSVPTYEQYF. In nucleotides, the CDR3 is TGTGCCAGCAGCCATCTCACCGGCCGCCGGGACAGCGTCCCAACCTACGAGCAGTACTTC.

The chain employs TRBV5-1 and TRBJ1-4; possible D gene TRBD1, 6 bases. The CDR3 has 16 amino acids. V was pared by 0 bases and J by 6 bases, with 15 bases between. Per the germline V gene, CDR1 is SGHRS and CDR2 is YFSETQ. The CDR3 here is CASSLGDGGLDEKLFF. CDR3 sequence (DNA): TGCGCCAGCAGCTTGGGCGATGGGGGCTTGGATGAAAAACTGTTTTTT.

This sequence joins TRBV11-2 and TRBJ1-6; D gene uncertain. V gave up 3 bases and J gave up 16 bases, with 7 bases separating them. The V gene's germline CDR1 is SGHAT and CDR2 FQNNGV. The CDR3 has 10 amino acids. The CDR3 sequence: CASSFDTLHF. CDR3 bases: TGTGCCAGCAGCTTCGACACACTCCACTTT.

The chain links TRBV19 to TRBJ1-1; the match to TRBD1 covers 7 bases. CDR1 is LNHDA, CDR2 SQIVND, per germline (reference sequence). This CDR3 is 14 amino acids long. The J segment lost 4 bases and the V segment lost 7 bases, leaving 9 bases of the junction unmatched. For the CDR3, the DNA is TGTGCCAGTAACCCGGGACAGTCTATCACTGAAGCTTTCTTT. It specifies CASNPGQSITEAFF.

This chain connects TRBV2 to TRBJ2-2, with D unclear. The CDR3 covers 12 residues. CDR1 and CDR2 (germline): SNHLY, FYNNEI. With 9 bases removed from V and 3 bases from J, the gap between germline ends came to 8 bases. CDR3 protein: CASRGDTGELFF. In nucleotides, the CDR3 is TGTGCCAGTCGAGGAGACACCGGGGAGCTGTTTTTT.

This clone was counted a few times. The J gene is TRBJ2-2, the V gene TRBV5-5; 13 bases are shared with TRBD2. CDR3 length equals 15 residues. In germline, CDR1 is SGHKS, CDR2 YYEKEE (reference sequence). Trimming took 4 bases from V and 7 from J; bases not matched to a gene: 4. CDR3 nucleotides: TGTGCCAGCAGCCCACTAGCGGGAGGGGTCGGGGAGCTGTTTTTT. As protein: CASSPLAGGVGELFF.

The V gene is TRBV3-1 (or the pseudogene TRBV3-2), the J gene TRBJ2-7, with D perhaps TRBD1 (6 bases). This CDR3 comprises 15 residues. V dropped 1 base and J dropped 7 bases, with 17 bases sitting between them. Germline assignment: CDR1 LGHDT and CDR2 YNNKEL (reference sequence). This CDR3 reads CASSQGWETGGEQYF. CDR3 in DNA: TGTGCCAGCAGCCAAGGATGGGAGACAGGTGGTGAGCAGTACTTC.

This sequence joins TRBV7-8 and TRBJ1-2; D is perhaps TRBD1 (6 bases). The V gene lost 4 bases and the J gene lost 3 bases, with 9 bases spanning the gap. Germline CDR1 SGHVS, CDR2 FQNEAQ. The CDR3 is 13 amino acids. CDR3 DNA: TGTGCCAGCAGCTCCAGGGGCGACTATGGCTACACCTTC. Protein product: CASSSRGDYGYTF.

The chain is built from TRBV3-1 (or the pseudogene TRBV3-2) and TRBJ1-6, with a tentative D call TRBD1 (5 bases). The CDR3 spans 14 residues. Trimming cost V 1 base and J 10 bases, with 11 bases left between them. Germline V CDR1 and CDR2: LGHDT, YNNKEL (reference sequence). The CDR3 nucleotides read TGTGCCAGCAGCCAAGTAGGGGCAGGGTCACCCCTCCACTTT. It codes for CASSQVGAGSPLHF.

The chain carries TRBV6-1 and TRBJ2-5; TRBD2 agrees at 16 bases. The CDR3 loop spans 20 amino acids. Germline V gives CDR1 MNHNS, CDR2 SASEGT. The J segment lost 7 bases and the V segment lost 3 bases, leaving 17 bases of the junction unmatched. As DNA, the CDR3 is TGTGCCAGCAGTGATCCACCCGGGACTAGCGGGGGGGCCGGGGCTGGGACCCAGTACTTC. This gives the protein CASSDPPGTSGGAGAGTQYF.

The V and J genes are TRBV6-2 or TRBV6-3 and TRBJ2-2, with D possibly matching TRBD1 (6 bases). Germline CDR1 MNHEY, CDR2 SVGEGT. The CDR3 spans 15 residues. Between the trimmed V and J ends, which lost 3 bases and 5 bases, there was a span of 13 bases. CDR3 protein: CASSYDGQITGELFF. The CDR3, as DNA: TGTGCCAGCAGTTATGATGGACAGATTACCGGGGAGCTGTTTTTT.

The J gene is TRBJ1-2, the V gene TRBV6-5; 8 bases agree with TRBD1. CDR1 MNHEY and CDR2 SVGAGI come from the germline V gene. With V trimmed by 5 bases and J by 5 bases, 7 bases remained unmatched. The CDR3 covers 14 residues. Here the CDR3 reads CASSTTGARYGYTF. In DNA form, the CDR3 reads TGTGCCAGCAGTACGACAGGGGCCCGTTATGGCTACACCTTC.

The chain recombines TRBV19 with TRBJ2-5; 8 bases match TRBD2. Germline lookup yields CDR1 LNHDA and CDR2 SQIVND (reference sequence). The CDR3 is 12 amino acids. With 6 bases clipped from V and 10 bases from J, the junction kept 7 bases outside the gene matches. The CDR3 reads CASSAGGRGQYF. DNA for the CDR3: TGTGCCAGTAGCGCGGGGGGACGTGGCCAGTACTTC.

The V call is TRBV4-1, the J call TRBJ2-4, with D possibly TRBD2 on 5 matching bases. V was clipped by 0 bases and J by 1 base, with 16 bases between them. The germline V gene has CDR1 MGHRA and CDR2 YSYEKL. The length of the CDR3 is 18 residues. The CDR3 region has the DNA TGCGCCAGCAGCCAAGATTGGAGCGGCAGTGTCGCCAAAAACATTCAGTACTTC. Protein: CASSQDWSGSVAKNIQYF.

CDR3 DNA: TGTGCCTGGAGTGTACGGGTCTCCCGACCCGGGGGGTCTGGAAACACCATATATTTT. This translates into CAWSVRVSRPGGSGNTIYF. V usage is TRBV30 and J usage is TRBJ1-3; tentative D call: TRBD1 (5 bases). The CDR3 consists of 19 residues. Germline V lookup: CDR1 GTSNPN, CDR2 SVGIG (reference sequence). V gave up 0 bases and J gave up 1 base, with 22 bases separating them.

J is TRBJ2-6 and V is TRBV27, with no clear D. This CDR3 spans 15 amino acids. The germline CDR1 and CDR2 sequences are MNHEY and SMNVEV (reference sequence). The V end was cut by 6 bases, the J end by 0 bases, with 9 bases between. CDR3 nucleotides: TGTGCCAGCAGCCTCTATAGCTCTGGGGCCAACGTCCTGACTTTC. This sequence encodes CASSLYSSGANVLTF.

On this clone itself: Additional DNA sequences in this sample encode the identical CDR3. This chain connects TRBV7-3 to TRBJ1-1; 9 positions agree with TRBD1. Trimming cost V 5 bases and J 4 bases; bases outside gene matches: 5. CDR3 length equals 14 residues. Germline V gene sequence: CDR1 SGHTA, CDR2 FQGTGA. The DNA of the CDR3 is TGTGCCAGCAGCCCCGGGACAGGGTCCACTGAAGCTTTCTTT. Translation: CASSPGTGSTEAFF.

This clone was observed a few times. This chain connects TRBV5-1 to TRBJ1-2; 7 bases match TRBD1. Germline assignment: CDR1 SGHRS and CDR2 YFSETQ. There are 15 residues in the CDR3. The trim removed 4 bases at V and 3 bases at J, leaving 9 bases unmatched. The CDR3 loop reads CASSLQGTADYGYTF. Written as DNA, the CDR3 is TGCGCCAGCAGCCTGCAAGGGACAGCGGACTATGGCTACACCTTC. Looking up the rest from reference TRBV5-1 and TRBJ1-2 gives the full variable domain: KAGVTQTPRYLIKTRGQQVTLSCSPISGHRSVSWYQQTPGQGLQFLFEYFSETQRNKGNFPGRFSGRQFSNSRSEMNVSTLELGDSALYLCASSLQGTADYGYTFGSGTRLTVV.

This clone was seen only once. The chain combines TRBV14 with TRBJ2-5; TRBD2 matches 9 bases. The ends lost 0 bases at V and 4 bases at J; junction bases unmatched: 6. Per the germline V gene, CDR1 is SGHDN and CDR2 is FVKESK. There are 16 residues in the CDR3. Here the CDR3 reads CASSQDLGAGGETQYF. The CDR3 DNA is TGTGCCAGCAGCCAAGATCTGGGAGCGGGAGGAGAGACCCAGTACTTC. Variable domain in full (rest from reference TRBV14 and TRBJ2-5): EAGVTQFPSHSVIEKGQTVTLRCDPISGHDNLYWYRRVMGKEIKFLLHFVKESKQDESGMPNNRFLAERTGGTYSTLKVQPAELEDSGVYFCASSQDLGAGGETQYFGPGTRLLVL.

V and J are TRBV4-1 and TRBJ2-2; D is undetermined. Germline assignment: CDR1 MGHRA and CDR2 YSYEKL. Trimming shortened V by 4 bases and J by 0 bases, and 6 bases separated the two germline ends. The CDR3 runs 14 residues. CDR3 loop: CASSPQANTGELFF. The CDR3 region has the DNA TGCGCCAGCAGCCCCCAGGCGAACACCGGGGAGCTGTTTTTT.

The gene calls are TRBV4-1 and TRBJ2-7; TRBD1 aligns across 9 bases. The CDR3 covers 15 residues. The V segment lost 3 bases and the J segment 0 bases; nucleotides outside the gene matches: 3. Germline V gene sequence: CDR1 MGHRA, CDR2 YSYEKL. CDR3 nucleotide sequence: TGCGCCAGCAGCCAGCAGGACAGGGGCTCCTACGAGCAGTACTTC. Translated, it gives CASSQQDRGSYEQYF.

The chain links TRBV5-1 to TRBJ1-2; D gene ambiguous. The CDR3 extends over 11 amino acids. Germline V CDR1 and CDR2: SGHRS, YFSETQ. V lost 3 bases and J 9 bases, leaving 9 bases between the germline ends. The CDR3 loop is CASSSDGSYTF. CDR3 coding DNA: TGCGCCAGCAGCTCGGACGGGAGCTACACCTTC.

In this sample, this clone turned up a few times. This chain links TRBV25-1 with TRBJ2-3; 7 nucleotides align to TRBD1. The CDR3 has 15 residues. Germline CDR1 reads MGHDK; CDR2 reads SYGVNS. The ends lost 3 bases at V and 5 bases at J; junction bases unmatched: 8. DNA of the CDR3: TGTGCCAGCAGTGATAGTCAGGGGGTGAGAGATACGCAGTATTTT. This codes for CASSDSQGVRDTQYF.

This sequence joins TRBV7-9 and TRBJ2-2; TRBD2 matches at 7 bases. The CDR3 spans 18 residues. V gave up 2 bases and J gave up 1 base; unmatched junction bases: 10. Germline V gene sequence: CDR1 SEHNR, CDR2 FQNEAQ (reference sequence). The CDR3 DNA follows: TGTGCCAGCAGCTTACGGGGACTCGGGGGGATGAACACCGGGGAGCTGTTTTTT. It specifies CASSLRGLGGMNTGELFF.

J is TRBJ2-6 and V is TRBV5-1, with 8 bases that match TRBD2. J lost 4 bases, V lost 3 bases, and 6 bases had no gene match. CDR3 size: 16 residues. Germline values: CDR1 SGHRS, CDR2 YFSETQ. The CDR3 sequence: CASSSTSGRGANVLTF. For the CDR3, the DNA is TGCGCCAGCAGCTCTACTAGCGGCCGAGGGGCCAACGTCCTGACTTTC.

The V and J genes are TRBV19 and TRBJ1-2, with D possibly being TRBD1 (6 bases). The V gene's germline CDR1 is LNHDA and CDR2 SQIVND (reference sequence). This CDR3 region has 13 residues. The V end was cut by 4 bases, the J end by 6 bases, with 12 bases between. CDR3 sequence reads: CASSREQGNGYTF. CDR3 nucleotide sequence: TGTGCCAGTAGTAGGGAACAGGGCAATGGCTACACCTTC.

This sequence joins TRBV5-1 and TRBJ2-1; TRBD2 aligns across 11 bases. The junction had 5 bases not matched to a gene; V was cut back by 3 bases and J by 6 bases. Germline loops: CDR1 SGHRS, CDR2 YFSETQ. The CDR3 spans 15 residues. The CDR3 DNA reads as TGCGCCAGCAGCTATAGCGGGAGGGTTGGCAATGAGCAGTTCTTC. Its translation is CASSYSGRVGNEQFF.

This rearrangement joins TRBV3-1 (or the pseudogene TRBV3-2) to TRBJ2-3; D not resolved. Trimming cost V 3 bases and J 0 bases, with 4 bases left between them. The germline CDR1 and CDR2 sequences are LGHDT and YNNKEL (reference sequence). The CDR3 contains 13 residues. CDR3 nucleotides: TGTGCCAGCAGCCATACTAGCACAGATACGCAGTATTTT. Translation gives CASSHTSTDTQYF.

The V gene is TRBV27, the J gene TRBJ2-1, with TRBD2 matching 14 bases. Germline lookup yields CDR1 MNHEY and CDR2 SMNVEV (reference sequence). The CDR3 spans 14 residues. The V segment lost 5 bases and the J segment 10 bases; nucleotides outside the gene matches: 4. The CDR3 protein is CASSAGTSGREQFF. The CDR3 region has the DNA TGTGCCAGCAGTGCCGGGACTAGCGGGAGAGAGCAGTTCTTC.